The T cell receptor beta chain described here comes from a study of T cells in Graves' hyperthyroidism and ophthalmopathy. Whole-study context: Upon initial diagnosis and before any treatment, peripheral blood was collected.

Patients aged 18 to 65 had newly diagnosed hyperthyroidism of under 2 months' duration. The investigators amplified TCR beta CDR3 regions from RNA transcripts. An initial round of RT-PCR targeting the TCR CDR3 relied on the HTBI primer set. MiXCR, applied by TCRdb to the multiplex PCR reads, yields one record per CDR3 protein. The sample holds fewer than 700,000 distinct CDR3 sequences, 15% to 20% seen once. From germline, CDR1 is SEHNR and CDR2 FQNEAQ (reference sequence). V was trimmed by 5 bases and J by 7 bases, leaving 24 bases between them. This CDR3 has 17 residues. This receptor was taken from a woman under 40 with Graves' hyperthyroidism. The V and J genes are TRBV7-9 and TRBJ2-1; a weak D match, TRBD2 (5 bases). Source material: blood. CDR3 nucleotide sequence: TGTGCCAGCAGCCCGTCCGGAGCGGATCTTGAAGATAATGAGCAGTTCTTC. This sequence encodes CASSPSGADLEDNEQFF.